This TCR beta chain came from a study of OX40 agonist ivuxolimab in advanced cancers. Whole-study context: Participants, about 83% male, averaged roughly 59 years of age, ranging from roughly 23 to 80.

Germline CDR1 reads SNHLY; CDR2 reads FYNNEI. The CDR3 length is 14 residues. V shed 4 bases and J shed 5 bases, with 14 bases lying between them. Profiling relied on immunoSEQ multiplex PCR, and the TCRdb table lists in-frame clones only, not all of them. Seen here are over 10,000 clones, around nine tenths observed once, and the top ten hold approximately 70%. This clone came up once. This clonotype originated in an adult with an advanced solid tumor such as melanoma, head and neck, liver or kidney cancer. The starting material was CD4+ or CD8+ T cells sorted from blood, obtained in a trial of the OX40 agonist ivuxolimab. The chain has TRBV2 and TRBJ2-5; D is perhaps TRBD1 (5 bases). DNA of the CDR3: TGTGCCAGCAGTGTATCAGGGCTGGACGAGACCCAGTACTTC. Translating it yields CASSVSGLDETQYF.